This TCR beta chain was recovered during a study of blood T cell repertoires in COVID-19. Study overall: Acute and convalescent COVID-19 specimens originated in the United States, Italy and Spain. The cDNA or gDNA used as material had been derived from T cells, B-cell-depleted T cells, or PBMCs.

The CDR3 is 15 residues long. In germline, CDR1 is MNHEY, CDR2 SVGAGI. J was trimmed by 6 bases and V by 0 bases; bases with no gene match: 4. Per the original methods: Nucleated cell counts were estimated from reference gene primer amplification. The protocol was immunoSEQ multiplex PCR, while the TCRdb copy is restricted to in-frame clones and leaves out a portion. The V and J calls and clone size come from that table; D and trimming were worked out from the DNA. The repertoire holds some 200,000 clones, with roughly 81% as singletons. Sequencing was done on a sample of peripheral blood. This TCR was sampled from a woman in her forties or fifties with active or convalescent COVID-19. The chain is built from TRBV6-5 and TRBJ2-1, with 8 bases that match TRBD1. CDR3 nucleotide sequence: TGTGCCAGCAGTTACTCGAACAGGGGGTTCAATGAGCAGTTCTTC. Protein: CASSYSNRGFNEQFF.